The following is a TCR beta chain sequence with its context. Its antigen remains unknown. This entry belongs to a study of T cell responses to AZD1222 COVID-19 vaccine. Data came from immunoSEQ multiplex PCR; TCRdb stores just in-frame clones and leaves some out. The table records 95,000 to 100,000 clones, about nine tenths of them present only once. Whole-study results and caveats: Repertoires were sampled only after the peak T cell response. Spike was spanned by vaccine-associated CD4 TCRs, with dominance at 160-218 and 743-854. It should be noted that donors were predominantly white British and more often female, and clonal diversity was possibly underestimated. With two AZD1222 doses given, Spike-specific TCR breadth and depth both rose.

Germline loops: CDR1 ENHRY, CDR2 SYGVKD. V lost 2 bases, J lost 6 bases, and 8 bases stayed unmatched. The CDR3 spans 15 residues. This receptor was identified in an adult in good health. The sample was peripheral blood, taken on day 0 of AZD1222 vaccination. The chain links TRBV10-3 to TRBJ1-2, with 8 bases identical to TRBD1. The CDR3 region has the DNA TGTGCCATCAGTGAGGTTGACAGGGGATTAGATGGCTACACCTTC. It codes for CAISEVDRGLDGYTF.